The 14 T cell receptor beta chains reported below all come from one sample, sequenced in a study of T cell responses to AZD1222 COVID-19 vaccine. This table comes from immunoSEQ multiplex PCR, and its TCRdb copy is limited to in-frame clones, with some not included. The sample contains approximately 130,000 clones, approximately 85% of which appear only once. The source material was peripheral blood, sampled 28 days after the second dose of the MenACWY control vaccine. The receptors were gathered from an adult who received the MenACWY meningococcal vaccine as a control.

This clone showed up just once. The chain couples TRBV5-1 to TRBJ2-1, with 8 bases that match TRBD2. Per the germline V gene, CDR1 is SGHRS and CDR2 is YFSETQ. J was trimmed by 7 bases and V by 3 bases; bases with no gene match: 9. This CDR3 region has 15 residues. The CDR3 sequence: CASSSLRGGRNEQFF. The CDR3 bases are TGCGCCAGCAGCTCCCTACGAGGCGGGAGGAATGAGCAGTTCTTC. Combining the CDR3 with reference TRBV5-1 and TRBJ2-1 gives the whole variable domain KAGVTQTPRYLIKTRGQQVTLSCSPISGHRSVSWYQQTPGQGLQFLFEYFSETQRNKGNFPGRFSGRQFSNSRSEMNVSTLELGDSALYLCASSSLRGGRNEQFFGPGTRLTVL.

This chain links TRBV19 with TRBJ2-3, with TRBD1 identical over 7 bases. V dropped 6 bases and J dropped 4; count of bases not matched to a gene: 10. The CDR3 is 15 residues long. The V gene's germline CDR1 is LNHDA and CDR2 SQIVND (reference sequence). The CDR3 spells CASSKTGIRADTQYF. CDR3 nucleotides: TGTGCCAGTAGCAAGACAGGGATTCGGGCAGATACGCAGTATTTT.

The genes are TRBV10-1 and TRBJ2-3, with 8 bases aligning to TRBD2. Germline assignment: CDR1 WNHNN and CDR2 SYGVQD (reference sequence). V trimming: 5 bases; J trimming: 4 bases; junction bases outside the gene matches: 14. The CDR3 totals 17 residues. CDR3 sequence (DNA): TGCGCCAGCAGTCCATGGGAACCGGGACTAGTAGCAGATACGCAGTATTTT. It translates to CASSPWEPGLVADTQYF.

The chain links TRBV7-6 to TRBJ1-2; TRBD1 might be the D (5 bases). The CDR3 is made up of 14 amino acids. The germline CDR1 and CDR2 sequences are SGHVS and FNYEAQ. V lost 5 bases and J 0 bases, leaving 10 bases between the germline ends. The CDR3 protein is CASSQGESNYGYTF. DNA of the CDR3: TGTGCCAGCAGCCAAGGGGAATCTAACTATGGCTACACCTTC.

The V and J genes are TRBV19 and TRBJ1-3; possible D gene TRBD1, 5 bases. CDR1 and CDR2 from the germline V gene are LNHDA and SQIVND (reference sequence). The CDR3 is 16 amino acids. Trimming shortened V by 3 bases and J by 2 bases, and 14 bases separated the two germline ends. The CDR3 protein is CASSISQGVTGNTIYF. DNA for the CDR3: TGTGCCAGTAGTATCTCGCAGGGAGTGACTGGAAACACCATATATTTT.

The chain is built from TRBV7-9 and TRBJ1-1, with unresolved D. This CDR3 comprises 12 residues. Germline assignment: CDR1 SEHNR and CDR2 FQNEAQ (reference sequence). The V end was cut by 5 bases, the J end by 6 bases, with 10 bases between. CDR3 loop: CASSPAASEAFF. DNA for the CDR3: TGTGCCAGCAGCCCAGCGGCCTCTGAAGCTTTCTTT.

The chain has TRBV11-2 and TRBJ2-3, with D possibly matching TRBD1 (5 bases). The V gene's germline CDR1 is SGHAT and CDR2 FQNNGV. Trimming stripped 5 bases from V and 14 bases from J, with 11 bases between. The CDR3 contains 10 residues. The CDR3, as DNA: TGTGCCAGCAGCGGGTGGGGCCTGTATTTT. Its protein product is CASSGWGLYF.

This chain connects TRBV7-8 to TRBJ1-1; 7 bases agree with TRBD1. CDR1 and CDR2 (germline): SGHVS, FQNEAQ. The V segment lost 1 base and the J segment 1 base; nucleotides outside the gene matches: 3. The CDR3 is 15 amino acids. CDR3 region: CASSLVQGSNTEAFF. CDR3 DNA: TGTGCCAGCAGCTTAGTACAGGGGTCGAACACTGAAGCTTTCTTT.

The rearrangement links TRBV5-1 to TRBJ2-5; D ambiguous. The CDR3 is made up of 13 amino acids. Germline CDR1 SGHRS, CDR2 YFSETQ. V shed 1 base and J shed 1 base, with 5 bases lying between them. This CDR3 reads CASSLSPQETQYF. CDR3 DNA: TGCGCCAGCAGCTTGTCCCCCCAAGAGACCCAGTACTTC.

The genes are TRBV24-1 and TRBJ2-5; D perhaps matches TRBD2 (6 bases). CDR1 is KGHDR, CDR2 SFDVKD, per germline. V was trimmed by 4 bases and J by 5 bases, leaving 22 bases between them. The CDR3 is 17 amino acids. In nucleotides, the CDR3 is TGTGCCACCAGTGACGGGGGTCGGCAGGAGAAAGAGGAGACCCAGTACTTC. Its protein product is CATSDGGRQEKEETQYF.

This clone was observed a few times. The rearrangement joins TRBV24-1 to TRBJ2-3; perhaps TRBD2 as D (5 bases). V dropped 0 bases and J dropped 3 bases, with 6 bases sitting between them. Germline V gives CDR1 KGHDR, CDR2 SFDVKD. This CDR3 is 14 amino acids long. The CDR3: CATSDLRGTDTQYF. CDR3 coding DNA: TGTGCCACCAGTGATTTGCGGGGAACAGATACGCAGTATTTT.

CDR3 bases: TGTGCCAGCAACTCCCGGGCAGGCTCTTCACCCCTCCACTTT. Residues: CASNSRAGSSPLHF. The J gene is TRBJ1-6, the V gene TRBV7-2; D is uncertain. Germline V CDR1 and CDR2: SGHTA, FQGNSA. CDR3 size: 14 residues. The ends were cut back, 7 bases at V and 9 bases at J, with 16 bases in the middle. Using reference TRBV7-2 and TRBJ1-6 for the parts outside the CDR3, the full variable domain is GAGVSQSPSNKVTEKGKDVELRCDPISGHTALYWYRQSLGQGLEFLIYFQGNSAPDKSGLPSDRFSAERTGGSVSTLTIQRTQQEDSAVYLCASNSRAGSSPLHFGNGTRLTVT.

This chain links TRBV11-2 with TRBJ2-4; 10 bases map to TRBD1. V lost 5 bases to trimming and J lost 0 bases; unmatched junction nucleotides: 10. Per germline, CDR1 SGHAT and CDR2 FQNNGV. The length of the CDR3 is 18 residues. CDR3 sequence: CASSLTPGQGIAKNIQYF. The CDR3 DNA sequence: TGTGCCAGCAGCCTTACACCGGGACAGGGGATAGCCAAAAACATTCAGTACTTC.

CDR3 nucleotide sequence: TGTGCCAGCAGCTCCCCATCGGGGGGCACTAACTATGGCTACACCTTC. This codes for CASSSPSGGTNYGYTF. The chain carries TRBV27 and TRBJ1-2; a possible D gene is TRBD1 (6 bases). Germline lookup yields CDR1 MNHEY and CDR2 SMNVEV (reference sequence). Trimming stripped 6 bases from V and 0 bases from J, with 17 bases between. This CDR3 is 16 amino acids long.